This record concerns one T cell receptor beta chain sequence. Its antigen specificity is not known. The record has no base qualities; no much larger clone is one base away. The source of the sample is a study of cytomegalovirus exposure and HLA in healthy donors (dated 2017 in TCRdb). For the study in its entirety: An earlier analysis of 550 to 700 of the donors reported 250 to 300 Gb of sequence data and 120 million or so unique TCR beta sequences from 150 million to 200 million T cells. Approximately 310 gigabases of sequencing data and around 87 million unique TCR sequences were included in an early release covering under 650 HLA-typed donors. The genetic ancestry cluster associated with self-reported Caucasian donors included about 81% of the 398 genotyped donors. The study was designed to test whether signatures of past pathogen exposure could be identified by cataloging public T cell receptors. The study used immunosequencing to profile the T cell repertoires of 670 or so subjects and linked those repertoires to cytomegalovirus serostatus. Besides the first cohort of roughly 640 subjects, a separate validation cohort made up of about 120 different subjects was used. High-throughput TCR immunosequencing, statistical association of individual TCRs with disease status, and machine learning were combined to predict cytomegalovirus infection status. A later analysis re-examined previously published TCR beta repertoires from over 500 donors and added high-resolution HLA genotyping to investigate patterns of TCR occurrence. The later analysis used no new phenotypic data to find candidate immune exposures, relying instead on TCR beta sequences and their occurrence across donors. An earlier analysis of around 580 of the donors used high-throughput TCR beta sequencing to judge whether each TCR beta V gene segment behaved as functional or pseudogenic. Donor age, sex, ethnicity and CMV serostatus were compiled together with the repertoire data. In a later genetic analysis, genome-wide SNP genotypes for about three fifths of the roughly 670 donors were used, and that subset was treated as a discovery cohort. All discovery cohort repertoires had been generated on a single sequencing platform. HLA typing included class I and class II loci at four-digit resolution. Typing coverage varied by locus: roughly 629-640 donors for A, B, C, DRB1 and DQB1; roughly 500 for DQA1; more than 600 for DPA1; roughly 450 for DPB1. Four to six DR-DQ haplotypes were handled as single units for association and clustering because linkage in the cohort was strong. Among 398 genotyped donors of the cohort, an average of about 240,000 unique TCR beta nucleotide sequences were sequenced per donor, 15% to 20% of them non-productive.

The cohort comprised some 700 healthy bone marrow donors. At the time of sampling, every cohort member was nominally healthy, though immune exposures that went unrecorded were likely present. The donor was CMV seropositive and was included in the group of around 300 seropositive cohort members. A peripheral blood sample was collected from each donor, and TCR beta sequencing was performed on peripheral blood mononuclear cells. The Qiagen DNeasy Blood Extraction Kit was used to extract genomic DNA from the blood cell samples. The protocol used for the library was the immunoSEQ multiplex PCR assay. For the multiplex PCR, a mixture combining 60 forward primers for TCR Vbeta segments and 13 reverse primers for TCR Jbeta segments was used. The CDR3 region of rearranged TCR beta genes was amplified from genomic DNA by a multiplex PCR assay. Amplified TCR beta libraries were sequenced as 87-base-pair reads on the Illumina HiSeq System. The study's own analysis went as follows. A later analysis counted some 74 million unique TCR beta chains across the 666 repertoires, and 9.5 million to 11 million of these chains were shared by at least two donors. A nearest-neighbor algorithm error-corrected the raw reads and collapsed the reads into unique sequences, merging closely related sequences to remove PCR and sequencing errors. To assign V, D and J gene segments, CDR3 sequences were aligned to IMGT reference sequences. For a sequence to be retained, at least a six-nucleotide match to both a V gene segment and a J gene segment was required. A rearrangement was called productive if the CDR3 had no stop codons and remained in frame with V and J, and every other rearrangement was called non-productive. CDR3 was defined by IMGT convention, running from the second conserved V-encoded cysteine to the conserved J-encoded phenylalanine. The earlier analysis of about 620 of the donors excluded sequences that lacked an unambiguous match to a single V gene segment. In an earlier analysis of 450 to 700 of the donors, V segments were called functional above 56.7% productive rearrangements and were called segregating when the between-donor standard deviation exceeded 5%. A statistical classification framework was developed to diagnose cytomegalovirus status using the catalog of TCR beta chain sequences. In a later analysis, V and J genes were assigned by comparing TCR nucleotide sequences against IMGT/GENE-DB human TR gene sequences. A later analysis assigned CDR3 sequences and most-parsimonious VDJ recombination scenarios with the TCRdist pipeline. In a later analysis, every TCR beta chain was defined by the combination of its CDR3 amino acid sequence and its V-gene family, and reads without a unique V-gene family were dropped. To address suspected cross-contamination and a sequencing artifact, a later analysis removed approximately 590 highly shared, low-generation-probability nucleotide sequences. In a later analysis, a clonal expansion index was calculated for each public chain from normalized within-repertoire ranks of inferred template counts. In a later analysis, generation probabilities were computed using a VDJ recombination model fitted to out-of-frame rearrangements, and the results were checked against IGoR. In a later analysis, TCR-TCR, TCR-HLA and TCR-CMV co-occurrence was scored with hypergeometric tests, and a repertoire-size bias correction was applied to TCR pairs. In a later analysis, false discovery rates were estimated by permuting HLA or CMV assignments 20 times. In a later analysis, co-occurring TCRs were grouped with DBSCAN, and TCRdist sequence similarity was added when clustering was performed within HLA-allele-positive subsets. Repertoires with fewer than 30,000 or more than 120,000 public chains were left out of co-occurrence clustering, as were roughly five repertoires with anomalous nucleotide sharing. TCRdb provides this immuneACCESS table in a form limited to in-frame rearrangements. Some clones are lacking; in checked studies, under half of them reflect an unresolved V gene, and why the rest are absent is not known. V, J and clone size reflect that table, while D and trimming were determined from the DNA. The sample profile shows 150,000 or so clones; 80% to 90% of them were found once. The ten top clones hold 5% to 7.5% of the sample.

The investigation overall reported the following: In a later genetic analysis, a missense DCLRE1C variant was associated with V-gene and J-gene trimming of TCR beta chains, and the association was replicated in an independent cohort. Cytomegalovirus status was reported to be diagnosed by the classifier with high specificity and sensitivity in both the original and validation cohorts. A later analysis associated 16,951 TCR beta sequences with specific HLA alleles at a false discovery rate of 0.05. An earlier analysis of approximately 600 of the donors showed that most TCR beta V segments appeared in productive rearrangements either about 90% or about 30% of the time, which broadly matched IMGT annotations. For the cohort, immune exposure information was limited to CMV serostatus. It was suggested by the authors that the approach could potentially be generalized to other disease states and immunological phenotypes. In vitro tests confirmed that three of the cytomegalovirus-associated TCR beta chains recognize cytomegalovirus antigens. Some IMGT-functional V segments, including TRBV6-2 and TRBV6-3, could not be distinguished by the 87-base-pair reads and were therefore excluded. A further reported finding was that TCR beta sequences accurately predicted the HLA-A and HLA-B alleles for most subjects in the first cohort. Strong co-occurrence of HLA alleles, especially DR and DQ, made assigning TCR associations to individual alleles difficult. In the study, about 150 TCR beta chains were listed as associated with cytomegalovirus. According to a later analysis, most CMV-associated TCR beta chains appeared to be HLA-restricted, and the HLA associations seemed to be driven largely by CMV exposure. A later analysis found that HLA-associated TCR beta chains were more clonally expanded and had lower generation probabilities than equally common non-associated chains. Several of the top co-occurrence clusters appeared to be linked to parvovirus B19, influenza, CMV and Epstein-Barr virus, according to a later analysis. A later analysis found that TCR association rates varied across HLA loci, with DRB1 alleles showing the most associated TCRs and HLA-C alleles the fewest. In this cohort, only TCR beta chains were sequenced, and detectable features were limited by the absence of alpha or paired-chain data. Because HLA typing was missing for some donors at each locus, association tests included only the typed subset. Correlated functional status among segregating V segments might be attributable to linkage disequilibrium, but an unknown experimental factor could not be ruled out. The sequencing pipeline was judged likely to have produced a cluster of highly shared sequence variants as a technical artifact. Across donors, most TCR sequences were observed very rarely, whereas some public TCRs were present in many individuals. The presence/absence analyses assumed that sequencing depth was roughly uniform across donors, and that assumption may not be true. Approximately 16 rarely observed V segments, including chromosome 9 orphons, were excluded from the earlier analysis of a few hundred of the donors because counts were too low. In a later genetic analysis, fewer N-insertions in productive TCRs were reported among donors in an Asian-associated ancestry cluster than the roughly 700-donor mean.

CDR1 and CDR2 were assigned from the germline V gene as MNHNS and SASEGT. Taken from cysteine to valine, the CDR3 has 14 residues. Only CDR3 DNA remains: 42 bases, in frame from the first base. V is pruned by 7 bases and J by 3 bases, leaving 6 bases of the junction without a gene match. This clonotype was sampled from a man aged 45-65 years in good health and CMV-seropositive. The V and J genes are TRBV6-1 and TRBJ2-7, and TRBD1 matches 10 of the central bases. The material sequenced was PBMCs. Read as DNA, the sequence is TGTGCCAGCAAGGACAGGGGGTCCCTCTACGAGCAGTACGTC. It encodes CASKDRGSLYEQYV.